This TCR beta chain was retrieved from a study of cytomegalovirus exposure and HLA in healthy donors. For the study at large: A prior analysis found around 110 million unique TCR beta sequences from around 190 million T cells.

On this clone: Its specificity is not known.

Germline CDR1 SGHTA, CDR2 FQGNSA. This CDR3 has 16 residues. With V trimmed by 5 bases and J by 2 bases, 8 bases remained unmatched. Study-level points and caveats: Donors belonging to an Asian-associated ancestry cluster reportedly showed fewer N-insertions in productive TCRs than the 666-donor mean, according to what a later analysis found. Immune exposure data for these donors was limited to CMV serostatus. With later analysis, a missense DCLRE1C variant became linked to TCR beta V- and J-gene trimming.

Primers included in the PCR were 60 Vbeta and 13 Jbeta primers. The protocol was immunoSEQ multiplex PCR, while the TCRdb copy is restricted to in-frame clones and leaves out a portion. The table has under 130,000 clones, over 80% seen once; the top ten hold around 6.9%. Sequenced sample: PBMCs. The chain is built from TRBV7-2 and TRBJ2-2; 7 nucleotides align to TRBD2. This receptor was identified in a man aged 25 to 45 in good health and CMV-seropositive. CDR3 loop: CASSKGLRINTGELFF. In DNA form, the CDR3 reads TGTGCCAGCAGCAAGGGACTACGAATCAACACCGGGGAGCTGTTTTTT.